This TCR beta chain was captured by sequencing in a study of blood T cell repertoires in COVID-19. Study as a whole: Sites across the United States, Italy and Spain contributed samples from acute and convalescent COVID-19. Nucleic acid was either cDNA or gDNA, and it came from T cells, B-cell-depleted T cells, or PBMCs.

Sequencing was performed with immunoSEQ multiplex PCR; in TCRdb, only in-frame clones are kept and a portion is missing. Altogether about 160,000 clones are present, around four fifths being singletons, with the ten largest covering roughly 7.5%. Trimming stripped 10 bases from V and 6 bases from J, with 16 bases between. Germline CDR1 reads SNHLY; CDR2 reads FYNNEI. This CDR3 contains 13 residues. Material for sequencing was peripheral blood. The chain uses TRBV2 and TRBJ2-1; tentatively, D is TRBD2 (6 bases). This receptor was taken from a man aged 40-49 years who had recovered from COVID-19. The CDR3 sequence: CATRDQRVNEQFF. The CDR3, as DNA: TGTGCCACCCGGGATCAGCGGGTCAATGAGCAGTTCTTC.